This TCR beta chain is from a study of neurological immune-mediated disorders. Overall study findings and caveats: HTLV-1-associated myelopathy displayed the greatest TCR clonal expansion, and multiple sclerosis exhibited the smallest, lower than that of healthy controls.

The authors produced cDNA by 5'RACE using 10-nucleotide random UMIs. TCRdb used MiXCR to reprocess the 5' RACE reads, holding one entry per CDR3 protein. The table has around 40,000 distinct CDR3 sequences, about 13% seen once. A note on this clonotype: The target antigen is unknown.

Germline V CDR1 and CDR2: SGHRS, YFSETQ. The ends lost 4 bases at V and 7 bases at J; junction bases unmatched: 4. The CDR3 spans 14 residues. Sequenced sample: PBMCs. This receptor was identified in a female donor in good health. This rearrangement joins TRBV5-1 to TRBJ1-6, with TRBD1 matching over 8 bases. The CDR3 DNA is TGCGCCAGCAGCCCGGGACAGGCCAATTCACCCCTCCACTTT. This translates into CASSPGQANSPLHF.